This T cell receptor (beta chain) is drawn from a study of cytomegalovirus exposure and HLA in healthy donors. Study findings and constraints: Immune exposure data for these donors was limited to CMV serostatus.

PCR primers comprised 60 Vbeta and 13 Jbeta primers. Sequencing was performed with immunoSEQ multiplex PCR; in TCRdb, only in-frame clones are kept and a portion is missing. The data hold about 230,000 clones, with 85% to 90% observed a single time. A note on this clone: What it binds is not known.

The CDR3 covers 14 residues. The V end lost 7 bases, the J end lost 3 bases, and 13 bases lay between the germline ends. Germline V gene sequence: CDR1 MNHNY, CDR2 SVGAGI (reference sequence). Healthy bone marrow donors made up the donors. This chain connects TRBV6-6 to TRBJ1-5; D possibly corresponds to TRBD1 (5 bases). This TCR derives from a woman aged 18 to 35 in good health and CMV-seronegative. The specimen was PBMCs. The chain's CDR3 is CASTKKGLNQPQHF. CDR3 nucleotides: TGTGCCAGCACCAAAAAGGGACTCAATCAGCCCCAGCATTTT.